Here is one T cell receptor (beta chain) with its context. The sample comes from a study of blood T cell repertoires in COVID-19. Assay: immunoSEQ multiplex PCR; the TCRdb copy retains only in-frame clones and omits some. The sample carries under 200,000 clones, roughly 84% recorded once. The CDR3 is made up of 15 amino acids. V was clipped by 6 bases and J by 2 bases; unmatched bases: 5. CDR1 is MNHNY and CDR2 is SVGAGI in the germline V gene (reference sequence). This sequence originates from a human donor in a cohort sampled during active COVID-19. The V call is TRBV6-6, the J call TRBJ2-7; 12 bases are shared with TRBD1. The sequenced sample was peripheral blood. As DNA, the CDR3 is TGTGCCAGCAGCCGGGACAGGGGGCCCGCCTACGAGCAGTACTTC. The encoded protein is CASSRDRGPAYEQYF.